The rows below give T cell receptor beta chains drawn from one sample of a study of T-cell reconstitution after alpha-beta-depleted transplantation in children. TCRdb re-derived calls from the PCR reads in MiXCR, one entry per CDR3 protein. The sample lists 90,000 to 100,000 distinct CDR3 sequences; about 25% were seen once. This sample comprised PBMCs, obtained before TCRalphabeta/CD19-depleted stem cell transplant. All receptors derive from a boy aged 2-15 years with acute lymphoblastic leukemia, due to receive a stem cell transplant. Both conserved end residues are part of each CDR3. Each record gives: V gene, D gene, clone size, J gene, CDR3 DNA, CDR3 protein. The D gene is left open where the match is weak. Size values are once, few and many counts, or a class for expanded clones, and some rows have none.

TRBV12-3/TRBV12-4	TRBD1	NA	TRBJ2-7	TGTGCCAGCAGTGGGACAGGGGCCCCCTACGAGCAGTACTTC	CASSGTGAPYEQYF
TRBV15	TRBD2	NA	TRBJ2-1	TGTGCCACCAGCAGAGCTCTGACTAGCTTCGATGAGCAGTTCTTC	CATSRALTSFDEQFF
TRBV5-1	TRBD1	many	TRBJ2-5	TGCGCCAGCAGCTCGTTAGGACAGGGTACAGGAGAGACCCAGTACTTC	CASSSLGQGTGETQYF
TRBV28	TRBD1	NA	TRBJ2-7	TGTGCCAGCAGGGGGACAGGGAATGAGCAGTACTTC	CASRGTGNEQYF
TRBV20-1	TRBD1	few	TRBJ2-3	TGCAGTGCTATACAGGGGCGAAGCACAGATACGCAGTATTTT	CSAIQGRSTDTQYF
TRBV10-3	TRBD2	NA	TRBJ2-1	TGTGCCATCAGAGCGGGAGTGGTCTCCTACAATGAGCAGTTCTTC	CAIRAGVVSYNEQFF
TRBV5-1	NA	NA	TRBJ2-2	TGCGCCAGCAAAAAACAGGCCGGGGAGCTGTTTTTT	CASKKQAGELFF
TRBV15	NA	NA	TRBJ1-1	TGTGCCACCAGCAGAGATCGGGGAGAAGAAGCTTTCTTT	CATSRDRGEEAFF
TRBV7-2	TRBD2	NA	TRBJ2-7	TGTGCCAGCAGCTTCCCCGGGACTAGCGAGCTGTACTTC	CASSFPGTSELYF
TRBV20-1	NA	many	TRBJ1-2	TGCAGTGCCCCGGGGAGTACTACTAACTATGGCTACACCTTC	CSAPGSTTNYGYTF
TRBV5-5	TRBD2	NA	TRBJ2-1	TGTGCCAGCAAACATAGCGGGACGATCTCCTACAATGAGCAGTTCTTC	CASKHSGTISYNEQFF
TRBV28	TRBD1	few	TRBJ2-5	TGTGCCAGCAGTTTAGTGGGTGGACAGGGGGCGAGAGAGACCCAGTACTTC	CASSLVGGQGARETQYF
TRBV14	NA	few	TRBJ1-1	TGTGCCAGCAGCCAAGAGCCCCCCTATCTAGGTGCTTTCTTT	CASSQEPPYLGAFF
TRBV20-1	TRBD1	NA	TRBJ1-2	TGCAGTGCCGCGGGACAGCCGAACTATGGCTACACCTTC	CSAAGQPNYGYTF
TRBV20-1	NA	few	TRBJ2-1	TGCAGTGCCAGAAGGTCACACAATGAGCAGTTCTTC	CSARRSHNEQFF
TRBV25-1	TRBD1	many	TRBJ2-7	TGTGCCAGCAGTCTACAGGGGAACGAGCAGTACTTC	CASSLQGNEQYF
TRBV7-2	NA	NA	TRBJ2-7	TGTGCCAGCAGCTTAGCCTACAGGACCTCGTCACTCTACGAGCAGTACTTC	CASSLAYRTSSLYEQYF
TRBV7-6	TRBD2	NA	TRBJ2-3	TGTGCCAGCAGCTCCGTTCCTAGCGGGAGCGGAGAGGGAGATACGCAGTATTTT	CASSSVPSGSGEGDTQYF
TRBV7-8	NA	many	TRBJ2-7	TGTGCCAGCAGCTCGCGGGTCGGAGCGAACCGCCACGAGCAGTACTTC	CASSSRVGANRHEQYF
TRBV20-1	TRBD1	few	TRBJ2-1	TGCAGTGCTAGAGTGTCAGGGACAGATTACAATGAGCAGTTCTTC	CSARVSGTDYNEQFF
TRBV5-1	NA	few	TRBJ2-1	TGCGCCAGCAGCTTGGAGAGCTCCTACAATGAGCAGTTCTTC	CASSLESSYNEQFF
TRBV12-5	NA	NA	TRBJ1-2	TGTGCTAGTGGTTTGTCAGGGACTAACTATGGCTACACCTTC	CASGLSGTNYGYTF
TRBV28	NA	many	TRBJ2-1	TGTGCCAGCACCACCAGGCACTCCTACAATGAGCAGTTCTTC	CASTTRHSYNEQFF